The 5 T cell receptor beta chains reported below all come from one sample, sequenced in a study of beta chain features in type 1 diabetes. Every isolated RNA sample was fully reverse transcribed, so sequencing captured expressed TCRB transcripts. Generated by immunoSEQ multiplex PCR, the TCRdb table keeps only in-frame clones and is missing some. There are hundreds of thousands of clones in the sample; more than 65% occur only once, and around 0.057% lies in the top ten. Input material: naive CD4+ T cells from blood. The receptors shown here come from a man aged 25-45 years in good health.

About this clone: Other DNA variants within this sample encode the same CDR3. V usage is TRBV7-2 and J usage is TRBJ2-5; 12 nucleotides align to TRBD2. V dropped 1 base and J dropped 2; count of bases not matched to a gene: 2. The CDR3 loop spans 16 amino acids. From germline, CDR1 is SGHTA and CDR2 FQGNSA. The CDR3 DNA is TGTGCCAGCAGCTTAGGACTAGCGGGAGCGCAAGAGACCCAGTACTTC. Amino acids: CASSLGLAGAQETQYF.

The sample holds a few counts of this clone. The chain has TRBV30 and TRBJ2-1; D remains unclear. V lost 0 bases and J lost 9, with 18 bases in between. This CDR3 is 15 amino acids long. The germline gives CDR1 GTSNPN, CDR2 SVGIG (reference sequence). For the CDR3, the DNA is TGTGCCTGGAGTGTCTACAATAGTCTTGCGAGTGAGCAGTTCTTC. Residues: CAWSVYNSLASEQFF.

V usage is TRBV14 and J usage is TRBJ2-2, with D uncertain. The CDR3 sequence is 13 residues long. With 2 bases removed from V and 2 bases from J, the gap between germline ends came to 3 bases. Germline CDR1 and CDR2: SGHDN and FVKESK. The CDR3 protein is CASSQYNTGELFF. The CDR3 DNA is TGTGCCAGCAGCCAATATAACACCGGGGAGCTGTTTTTT.

This chain uses TRBV30 with TRBJ2-5, with D uncertain. V was clipped by 2 bases and J by 5 bases, with 9 bases between them. This CDR3 is built from 12 residues. Germline CDR1 reads GTSNPN; CDR2 reads SVGIG (reference sequence). The chain's CDR3 is CAWSTGMETQYF. The CDR3 region has the DNA TGTGCCTGGAGTACGGGTATGGAGACCCAGTACTTC. The full variable domain, completed using reference TRBV30 and TRBJ2-5, is SQTIHQWPATLVQPVGSPLSLECTVEGTSNPNLYWYRQAAGRGLQLLFYSVGIGQISSEVPQNLSASRPQDRQFILSSKKLLLSDSGFYLCAWSTGMETQYFGPGTRLLVL.

As concerns this clone: One end of the junction does not line up with germline, which may come from a read error. The genes are TRBV7-2 and TRBJ2-7, with TRBD1 matching 9 bases. CDR1 and CDR2 from the germline V gene are SGHTA and FQGNSA. CDR3 length: 14 residues. The CDR3 is CASSLGDGTGNWNF. DNA of the CDR3: TGTGCCAGCAGCTTAGGGGATGGGACAGGGAATTGGAACTTC. Full variable domain (missing parts from reference TRBV7-2 and TRBJ2-7): GAGVSQSPSNKVTEKGKDVELRCDPISGHTALYWYRQSLGQGLEFLIYFQGNSAPDKSGLPSDRFSAERTGGSVSTLTIQRTQQEDSAVYLCASSLGDGTGNWNFGPGTRLTVT.